This is a list of T cell receptor beta chains from one sample in a study of shared T cell receptors in the human thymus. Data came from immunoSEQ multiplex PCR; TCRdb stores just in-frame clones and leaves some out. The table has about 380,000 clones, 85% to 95% seen once. The sample was thymocytes. The origin of the receptors is a human donor. The CDR3 runs from the conserved cysteine through the conserved F or W. A D gene is named only where the DNA matches it firmly. Clone size, where shown, is once, few, many, or a class for clones that have expanded.

TRBV7-6,-,TRBJ2-7,-,TGTGCCAGCAGCTTGGGGACTCCGATCGGGCGGCCCCCCTACGAGCAGTACTTC,CASSLGTPIGRPPYEQYF
TRBV18,-,TRBJ2-7,-,TGTGCCAGCTCACCACCAGCGTTGACGGATCCCTACTACGAGCAGTACTTC,CASSPPALTDPYYEQYF
TRBV9,-,TRBJ2-1,TRBD2,TGTGCCAGCAGCGTATCCAGACTAGCGCGAGTCGATGAGCAGTTCTTC,CASSVSRLARVDEQFF
TRBV12-2,once,TRBJ1-4,-,TGTGCAAGTCGCTTGGCGAGCGACAGGACGCTTTCGACGGGTGAAAAACTGTTTTTT,CASRLASDRTLSTGEKLFF
TRBV29-1,once,TRBJ2-3,-,TGCAGCGTTGAACCACCGAAAACAGATACGCAGTATTTT,CSVEPPKTDTQYF
TRBV7-9,-,TRBJ2-7,TRBD1,TGTGCCAGCAGCTTAGGCCGGGACAGATCGGCCGAGCAGTACTTC,CASSLGRDRSAEQYF
TRBV10-3,-,TRBJ1-5,-,TGTGCCATCAGTGAGTCCTATCCGGGACCGGAGCATCAGCCCCAGCATTTT,CAISESYPGPEHQPQHF
TRBV6-5,-,TRBJ2-2,TRBD2,TGTGCCAGCAGCCGACTAGCGGGAGGAACCGGGGAGCTGTTTTTT,CASSRLAGGTGELFF
TRBV7-9,once,TRBJ1-2,-,TGTGCCAGCAGCTTAGATGAAGGGCTCACGGGCTACACCTTC,CASSLDEGLTGYTF
TRBV7-9,-,TRBJ2-1,TRBD2,TGTGCCAGCAGCTTAAGGGCTAGCGGGAACAATGAGCAGTTCTTC,CASSLRASGNNEQFF
TRBV25-1,-,TRBJ2-7,-,TGTGCCAGCAGTTCGGTCTACGGGCAGTACTTC,CASSSVYGQYF
TRBV11-3,-,TRBJ2-5,TRBD1,TGTGCCAGCAGCCTCGGACAGGGAAAGGGCCAAGAGACCCAGTACTTC,CASSLGQGKGQETQYF
TRBV7-8,once,TRBJ2-4,-,TGTGCCGCCAAAAGTCTAGCCAAAAACATTCAGTACTTC,CAAKSLAKNIQYF
TRBV5-1,-,TRBJ1-1,TRBD1,TGCGCCAGCAGCTCCGGGACAGGGTTTAACACTGAAGCTTTCTTT,CASSSGTGFNTEAFF
TRBV28,-,TRBJ1-2,TRBD1,TGTGCCAGCAGTTTACCCCGGGACAGGGATCGGGACTATGGCTACACCTTC,CASSLPRDRDRDYGYTF
TRBV25-1,-,TRBJ2-5,TRBD2,TGTGCCAGCAGTGCCAACCCGGGAGCGGGAGGGATGGAGACCCAGTACTTC,CASSANPGAGGMETQYF
TRBV7-9,-,TRBJ1-4,-,TGTGCCAGCAGCTTGGGACTGACTGAAAAACTGTTTTTT,CASSLGLTEKLFF
TRBV19,-,TRBJ2-5,-,TGTGCCAGTGGCTGGGCTGGGGGCATTACACAGACCCAGTACTTC,CASGWAGGITQTQYF
TRBV6-1,-,TRBJ2-7,TRBD2,TGTGCCAGCAGTGGGAGACTAGCGGCAACGACGACCTACGAGCAGTACTTC,CASSGRLAATTTYEQYF
TRBV2,-,TRBJ2-2,-,TGTGCCAGCAGTCCCCCTTCAAAGCTGTTTTTT,CASSPPSKLFF
TRBV19,-,TRBJ2-3,-,TGTGCCAGTAGTATTCAGAGCACAGATACGCAGTATTTT,CASSIQSTDTQYF
TRBV5-4,-,TRBJ1-3,-,TGTGCCAGCAGCCCACAGGGCCCTGGAAACACCATATATTTT,CASSPQGPGNTIYF
TRBV2,-,TRBJ1-1,-,TGTGCCAGCAGTGATTATCCTAAATCGTTCTCGAGAACAGAGAACACTGAAGCTTTCTTT,CASSDYPKSFSRTENTEAFF
TRBV2,-,TRBJ1-1,TRBD1,TGTGCCAGCAGTGGACGGCCCGAGGTGACAGGGATGAACACTGAAGCTTTCTTT,CASSGRPEVTGMNTEAFF
TRBV18,-,TRBJ1-5,TRBD1,TGTGCCAGCTCACCAAGGGGGACAGGGTTTCAGCCCCAGCATTTT,CASSPRGTGFQPQHF
TRBV4-1,-,TRBJ2-1,-,TGCGCCAGCAGCCAAGATCAGGGTAACCATTCCAATGAGCAGTTCTTC,CASSQDQGNHSNEQFF
TRBV28,-,TRBJ2-3,TRBD2,TGTGCCAGCAGTTTAAGGCGGCGGGAGCTGGATACGCAGTATTTT,CASSLRRRELDTQYF
TRBV6-1,-,TRBJ2-3,TRBD1,TGTGCCAGCAGTGTCGGACAGGTCCTCGATACGCAGTATTTT,CASSVGQVLDTQYF
TRBV30,-,TRBJ2-4,-,TGTGGGGTCGGGGGCTTAGCCAAAAACATTCAGTACTTC,CGVGGLAKNIQYF
TRBV5-1,-,TRBJ2-1,TRBD1,TGCGCCAGCAGCGTTGACAGGGGGCCCAATGAGCAGTTCTTC,CASSVDRGPNEQFF
TRBV4-1,-,TRBJ2-1,-,TGCGCCAGCAGCCAAGAGGGGACCGTGTCCAGTGTGCAGTTCTTC,CASSQEGTVSSVQFF
TRBV7-2,-,TRBJ2-3,-,TGTGCCAGCAGCTTAGGCGGGGTTGGCACAGATACGCAGTATTTT,CASSLGGVGTDTQYF
TRBV2,-,TRBJ2-3,TRBD2,TGTGCCAGCAGTCACCCTAGCGGGAGTGTCCCGACGCAGTATTTT,CASSHPSGSVPTQYF
TRBV7-2,-,TRBJ2-1,TRBD2,TGTGCCAGCAGCAGGACTAGCGGGAGGAGAAATGAGCAGTTCTTC,CASSRTSGRRNEQFF
TRBV11-3,-,TRBJ2-2,-,TGTGCCAGCAGGGATGATGGCGGGGAGCTGTTTTTT,CASRDDGGELFF
TRBV5-6,-,TRBJ2-4,-,TGTGCCAGCAGCTTGTCGGGGCCCAAAAACATTCAGTACTTC,CASSLSGPKNIQYF
TRBV14,-,TRBJ1-1,-,TGTGCCAGCAGCCAAGTTAACAGTTCCATTGAAGCTTTCTTT,CASSQVNSSIEAFF
TRBV5-4,-,TRBJ2-7,TRBD2,TGTGCCAGCAGCTTGGATAGTAGCGGGAGGGCCGGGGAGCAGTACTTC,CASSLDSSGRAGEQYF
TRBV4-1,once,TRBJ2-7,TRBD2,TGCGCCAGCAGCCAAGATCTACGGCTAGCGGGAGTCTACGAGCAGTACTTC,CASSQDLRLAGVYEQYF
TRBV6-1,-,TRBJ2-1,-,TGTGCCAGCAGTGAAGGGACAACGACCTACAATGAGCAGTTCTTC,CASSEGTTTYNEQFF
TRBV27,-,TRBJ2-1,TRBD2,TGTGCCAGCAGTCCCGGACTAGCGGGTGACTACAATGAGCAGTTCTTC,CASSPGLAGDYNEQFF
TRBV6-6,-,TRBJ1-1,-,TGTGCCAGCAGTTACTCGATGGGGGCGTCTGAAGCTTTCTTT,CASSYSMGASEAFF
TRBV4-1,-,TRBJ1-5,-,TGCGCCAGCAGCCAAGATAGAGGGACGCCGGGGAATAGCAATCAGCCCCAGCATTTT,CASSQDRGTPGNSNQPQHF
TRBV7-2,-,TRBJ2-2,-,TGTGCCAGCAGCTTAGTGACTAGGGTCACCGGGGAGCTGTTTTTT,CASSLVTRVTGELFF
TRBV28,-,TRBJ2-7,-,TGTGCCAGCAGTTTTGTTCAGGGCCTCTACGAGCAGTACTTC,CASSFVQGLYEQYF